The 32 T cell receptor beta chains in this list originate from one sample, sequenced in a study of regulatory T cells in long-lasting Graves disease (dated by TCRdb to about 2021). This sample's time point label indicates: newly diagnosed GD, antithyroid drugs for less than 3 months. For both TCR sequencing and RNA sequencing, RNA was extracted from PBMCs using TRIzol. To prepare the library, multiplex PCR was applied. The sequencer listed for this sample is Illumina HiSeq 4000. iRepertoire HTBI primers and Arm-PCR amplification of CDR3 regions were used to construct TCR beta libraries. TCRdb reworked the public reads: Q25 trimming with fastp, MiXCR clone assembly, productive beta chains retained. Under each unique CDR3 protein, matching rows form one entry showing the most common genes and DNA. Recorded for this sample are hundreds of thousands of distinct CDR3 sequences; over 15% of them occurred a single time. 25% to 30% of the sample is taken by the ten largest.

These data were also reused for a study on T cells in Graves' hyperthyroidism and ophthalmopathy.

This specimen consisted of peripheral blood mononuclear cells (PBMCs), obtained at new diagnosis, from a patient treated with antithyroid drugs. The receptors shown here come from a man in his forties with Graves disease. Donor details come from another sample of the same person, matched by shared clones.

The rearrangement uses TRBV2 and TRBJ1-4, with a possible D match to TRBD1 (6 bases). CDR1 is SNHLY and CDR2 is FYNNEI in the germline V gene. V lost 2 bases to trimming and J lost 5 bases, with 12 bases between them. CDR3 length: 15 amino acids. In nucleotides, the CDR3 is TGTGCCAGCAGTGAAAGGGTGGGGGCGAATGAAAAACTGTTTTTT. Protein: CASSERVGANEKLFF.

This clonotype came up many times. The V call is TRBV2, the J call TRBJ2-5, with 8 bases matching TRBD2. V lost 3 bases, J lost 4 bases, and 4 bases stayed unmatched. This CDR3 spans 14 amino acids. Germline CDR1 reads SNHLY; CDR2 reads FYNNEI. CDR3: CASSERTSLETQYF. The CDR3 DNA is TGTGCCAGCAGTGAGAGGACTAGCTTAGAGACCCAGTACTTC.

This clonotype showed up many times. This chain connects TRBV7-3 to TRBJ1-1; no clear D. Per germline, CDR1 SGHTA and CDR2 FQGTGA. With 5 bases removed from V and 0 bases from J, the gap between germline ends came to 7 bases. CDR3 length: 13 residues. In DNA form, the CDR3 reads TGTGCCAGCAGCATTGCTATGAACACTGAAGCTTTCTTT. The encoded protein is CASSIAMNTEAFF.

This clonotype came up many times. The chain has TRBV11-2 and TRBJ2-5, with 7 bases lining up with TRBD2. Trimming took 3 bases from V and 2 from J; bases not matched to a gene: 9. From germline, CDR1 is SGHAT and CDR2 FQNNGV. The CDR3 covers 16 residues. In nucleotides, the CDR3 is TGTGCCAGCAGCTTCGGGACGGGAGGTGGGCAAGAGACCCAGTACTTC. Translating it yields CASSFGTGGGQETQYF.

This chain links TRBV11-3 with TRBJ1-1; D is ambiguous. Deletions cut 5 bases from V and 8 bases from J, with 9 bases between. This CDR3 is 11 amino acids long. Germline CDR1 and CDR2: SGHNT and YENEEA. The CDR3 is CASSHSEEAFF. CDR3 nucleotide sequence: TGTGCCAGCAGCCATAGTGAGGAAGCTTTCTTT. The entire variable domain, with the rest obtained from reference TRBV11-3 and TRBJ1-1, is as follows: EAGVVQSPRYKIIEKKQPVAFWCNPISGHNTLYWYLQNLGQGPELLIRYENEEAVDDSQLPKDRFSAERLKGVDSTLKIQPAELGDSAVYLCASSHSEEAFFGQGTRLTVV.

The V gene is TRBV7-2, the J gene TRBJ1-4; no reliable D call. The CDR3 loop spans 17 amino acids. Germline V gene lookup returns CDR1 SGHTA and CDR2 FQGNSA. V was trimmed by 1 base and J by 0 bases, leaving 12 bases between them. The CDR3 loop reads CASSLGPLITTNEKLFF. CDR3 sequence (DNA): TGTGCCAGCAGCTTAGGGCCTTTAATCACAACTAATGAAAAACTGTTTTTT. The whole variable domain, remainder taken from reference TRBV7-2 and TRBJ1-4, is GAGVSQSPSNKVTEKGKDVELRCDPISGHTALYWYRQSLGQGLEFLIYFQGNSAPDKSGLPSDRFSAERTGGSVSTLTIQRTQQEDSAVYLCASSLGPLITTNEKLFFGSGTQLSVL.

This clonotype was recorded many times. V and J are TRBV20-1 and TRBJ2-3; 16 bases line up with TRBD2. The CDR3 sequence is 18 residues long. V lost 3 bases and J lost 6; bases outside the gene matches: 12. Germline V gives CDR1 DFQATT, CDR2 SNEGSKA (reference sequence). The CDR3 coding sequence is TGCAGTGCTAGCGTCCCGGGACTAGCGGGGGGGCCCGGGGATACGCAGTATTTT. This codes for CSASVPGLAGGPGDTQYF.

Details on this clonotype: A much larger clone sits a single nucleotide away, making a read error possible. The V and J genes are TRBV5-1 and TRBJ2-1, with TRBD2 as a possible D gene (5 bases). The CDR3 is 15 residues long. Germline V lookup: CDR1 SGHRS, CDR2 YFSETQ. CDR3 region: CASSPPRGSYNEQIF. The CDR3 nucleotides are TGTGCCAGCAGCCCCCCCCGAGGGTCCTACAATGAGCAGATCTTC.

About this clonotype itself: Since a much larger clone is just one base distant, this may be a read error. The chain combines TRBV5-1 with TRBJ1-3; D not certain. Trimming took 0 bases from V and 2 from J, leaving 6 bases between them. The V gene's germline CDR1 is SGHRS and CDR2 YFSETQ. CDR3 length: 14 amino acids. CDR3 coding DNA: TGCGCCAGCAGCTTGGGCGTCCCTGGAAACACCATATATTTT. Translated: CASSLGVPGNTIYF.

This clonotype appeared a few times. The V call is TRBV6-2 or TRBV6-3, the J call TRBJ2-5; 8 bases are shared with TRBD1. The CDR3 is made up of 14 amino acids. Germline lookup yields CDR1 MNHEY and CDR2 SVGEGT. V was pared by 2 bases and J by 5 bases, with 4 bases of the junction left unmatched. Written as DNA, the CDR3 is TGTGCCAGCAGTTACGGGACAGGATGGGAGACCCAGTACTTC. Translating gives CASSYGTGWETQYF.

This clonotype was counted a few times. V usage is TRBV11-2 and J usage is TRBJ2-2, with a tentative D call TRBD2 (6 bases). Trimming shortened V by 5 bases and J by 4 bases, and 14 bases separated the two germline ends. From germline, CDR1 is SGHAT and CDR2 FQNNGV. The CDR3 covers 15 residues. DNA for the CDR3: TGTGCCAGCAGCAACGCGGCGGGGCGCACCGGGGAGCTGTTTTTT. This encodes CASSNAAGRTGELFF.

This clonotype appeared many times. The rearrangement links TRBV20-1 to TRBJ2-7; D may be TRBD1 (6 bases). V was cut by 4 bases and J by 5 bases, with 12 bases left in between. Germline V gives CDR1 DFQATT, CDR2 SNEGSKA (reference sequence). This CDR3 comprises 12 residues. The CDR3 coding sequence is TGCAGTGCTACAGTAACAGGGAACGAGCAGTACTTC. Protein sequence: CSATVTGNEQYF.

For this clonotype: A much larger clone differs by one base, so this may be a read error. The rearrangement joins TRBV28 to TRBJ2-1; D is perhaps TRBD2 (5 bases). CDR1 is MDHEN and CDR2 is SYDVKM in the germline V gene. Trimming took 2 bases from V and 5 from J, leaving 13 bases between them. CDR3 length equals 15 residues. CDR3: CASSLPRAVHNEQFF. The CDR3 nucleotides are TGTGCCAGCAGTTTACCTAGAGCGGTCCACAATGAGCAGTTCTTC.

Of note for this clonotype: The CDR3 does not end in the conserved phenylalanine or tryptophan, so this is likely a read error. The rearrangement joins TRBV4-1 to TRBJ1-1, with TRBD1 matching over 8 bases. Trimming took 5 bases from V and 0 from J; bases not matched to a gene: 5. Germline values: CDR1 MGHRA, CDR2 YSYEKL. This CDR3 is built from 15 residues. CDR3 amino acids: CASSGSGGVNTEAFL. In DNA form, the CDR3 reads TGCGCCAGCAGCGGTTCAGGGGGCGTGAACACTGAAGCTTTCCTT.

The table lists this clonotype with many counts. The rearrangement links TRBV3-1 to TRBJ2-7; 8 bases line up with TRBD1. J lost 0 bases, V lost 2 bases, and 9 bases had no gene match. The CDR3 covers 17 residues. Germline lookup yields CDR1 LGHDT and CDR2 YNNKEL (reference sequence). CDR3 nucleotides: TGTGCCAGCAGCCAAAATACAGGGGGTTCAAGCTCCTACGAGCAGTACTTC. Translating gives CASSQNTGGSSSYEQYF.

The genes are TRBV10-3 and TRBJ1-2; D possibly corresponds to TRBD1 (5 bases). CDR1 and CDR2 from the germline V gene are ENHRY and SYGVKD. This CDR3 has 18 amino acids. V was pared by 2 bases and J by 7 bases, with 26 bases between. CDR3 sequence reads: CAISEGVARGSGVGGYTF. The CDR3 DNA follows: TGTGCCATCAGTGAGGGTGTCGCTAGGGGAAGTGGTGTCGGTGGCTACACCTTC.

The rearrangement joins TRBV9 to TRBJ2-5, with TRBD2 identical over 12 bases. The junction had 8 bases not matched to a gene; V was cut back by 0 bases and J by 2 bases. Per germline, CDR1 SGDLS and CDR2 YYNGEE. This CDR3 contains 18 residues. The CDR3, as DNA: TGTGCCAGCAGCGTAGGGGCTAGCGGGGGGGCCTGGCAAGAGACCCAGTACTTC. This translates into CASSVGASGGAWQETQYF.

This clonotype has ten or more counts. V gene TRBV3-1 combines with J gene TRBJ2-2; D is unresolved. This CDR3 has 15 residues. V dropped 1 base and J dropped 5 bases, with 11 bases sitting between them. Germline V gene data show CDR1 as LGHDT and CDR2 as YNNKEL (reference sequence). The CDR3 sequence is CASSQGEVQTGELFF. CDR3 in DNA: TGTGCCAGCAGCCAAGGAGAAGTACAGACCGGGGAGCTGTTTTTT.

The rearrangement joins TRBV5-1 to TRBJ2-5, with 7 positions matching TRBD1. V lost 3 bases and J lost 4; bases outside the gene matches: 9. CDR3 length equals 15 residues. Germline V gene sequence: CDR1 SGHRS, CDR2 YFSETQ. The CDR3 loop is CASSSEQGLLETQYF. The CDR3 region has the DNA TGCGCCAGCAGCTCAGAACAGGGGTTATTAGAGACCCAGTACTTC.

This clonotype came up many times. The chain is built from TRBV28 and TRBJ2-5; 9 bases map to TRBD1. The CDR3 is made up of 17 amino acids. The V gene's germline CDR1 is MDHEN and CDR2 SYDVKM. J lost 3 bases, V lost 1 base, and 9 bases had no gene match. DNA for the CDR3: TGTGCCAGCAGTTTATTCACAGGGGGCACTGTGAAAGAGACCCAGTACTTC. Its translation: CASSLFTGGTVKETQYF.

This clonotype was detected ten times or more. The gene calls are TRBV24-1 and TRBJ1-2; no definite D call. V shed 9 bases and J shed 7 bases, with 14 bases lying between them. This CDR3 is 12 amino acids long. Germline assignment: CDR1 KGHDR and CDR2 SFDVKD. The CDR3 DNA reads TGTGCCACCTCGGGTGAGAGATCTGGCTACACCTTC. Translated: CATSGERSGYTF.

This clonotype came up many times. The chain links TRBV20-1 to TRBJ1-2, with a possible D match to TRBD1 (6 bases). Germline CDR1 reads DFQATT; CDR2 reads SNEGSKA (reference sequence). Trimming cost V 6 bases and J 3 bases, with 20 bases left between them. The CDR3 spans 15 residues. CDR3 sequence (DNA): TGCAGTGCCACCCAAGGGTTTAGACAGGACTATGGCTACACCTTC. Protein sequence: CSATQGFRQDYGYTF.

This clonotype was seen ten or more times. This chain uses TRBV28 with TRBJ2-1; maybe TRBD1 (6 bases). Germline V CDR1 and CDR2: MDHEN, SYDVKM. This CDR3 spans 16 amino acids. V lost 4 bases to trimming and J lost 0 bases, with 13 bases between them. The DNA for the CDR3 is TGTGCCAGCAGTTCGCGACAGGCCCTCTCCTACAATGAGCAGTTCTTC. Encoded protein: CASSSRQALSYNEQFF.

This clonotype was seen repeatedly, ten times or more. This chain connects TRBV12-3 or TRBV12-4 to TRBJ2-7, with 8 bases matching TRBD1. The CDR3 covers 15 residues. The V and J ends lost 3 bases and 6 bases, in that order; junction bases with no gene match: 10. The CDR3, as DNA: TGTGCCAGCAGTTTTTCCGACAGGGGATGGGGCGAGCAGTACTTC. It yields the protein CASSFSDRGWGEQYF.

This clonotype has ten or more counts. The chain carries TRBV11-2 and TRBJ1-5; no clear D gene. Germline V gene lookup returns CDR1 SGHAT and CDR2 FQNNGV. V lost 6 bases to trimming and J lost 1 base, with 16 bases between them. The CDR3 contains 16 residues. The CDR3 reads CASSPGPGRSNQPQHF. For the CDR3, the DNA is TGTGCCAGCAGTCCCGGACCCGGACGGAGCAATCAGCCCCAGCATTTT.

This clonotype was observed at least ten times. CDR3 protein: CASSVTPGGYEQYF. The CDR3 DNA is TGTGCCAGCAGCGTAACTCCAGGAGGCTACGAGCAGTACTTC. The chain joins TRBV9 to TRBJ2-7; the D gene is possibly TRBD2 (5 bases). The germline V and J ends were trimmed by 1 base and 3 bases, with 11 bases remaining between them. Germline CDR1 reads SGDLS; CDR2 reads YYNGEE. The CDR3 extends over 14 amino acids.

This clonotype was seen a handful of times. CDR3 nucleotides: TGCAGTGCTAGATTTCAGGGACGCGAGCAGTACTTC. Translating gives CSARFQGREQYF. The chain recombines TRBV20-1 with TRBJ2-7; D tentatively reads TRBD1 or TRBD2 (5 bases each). The V end was cut by 2 bases, the J end by 6 bases, with 11 bases between. Germline V gene data show CDR1 as DFQATT and CDR2 as SNEGSKA (reference sequence). The CDR3 has 12 residues.

This clonotype was counted a few times. The chain uses TRBV6-1 and TRBJ2-7; D is possibly TRBD1 (6 bases). V gave up 9 bases and J gave up 3 bases, with 15 bases separating them. This CDR3 comprises 13 residues. Germline assignment: CDR1 MNHNS and CDR2 SASEGT. Written as DNA, the CDR3 is TGTGCCAGTGAGGGGGACACCAGCTACGAGCAGTACTTC. It codes for CASEGDTSYEQYF.

Many counts were recorded for this clonotype. V and J are TRBV11-2 and TRBJ2-2, with no clear D. Germline V gives CDR1 SGHAT, CDR2 FQNNGV. The CDR3 is 13 residues long. V was cut by 5 bases and J by 7 bases, with 11 bases left in between. CDR3 DNA: TGTGCCAGCAGCAGCCCGAGGAACGGGGAGCTGTTTTTT. It translates to CASSSPRNGELFF.

At least ten counts were recorded for this clonotype. As DNA, the CDR3 is TGTGCCAGCCGAACATGGGGCACCTTATCATTCAATGAGCAGTTCTTC. Translation: CASRTWGTLSFNEQFF. V usage is TRBV27 and J usage is TRBJ2-1; a weak D match, TRBD1 (5 bases). Germline CDR1 is MNHEY and CDR2 is SMNVEV (reference sequence). The V and J ends lost 8 bases and 6 bases respectively, with 23 bases between them. CDR3 length: 16 residues.

At least ten counts were recorded for this clonotype. The rearrangement joins TRBV6-2 or TRBV6-3 to TRBJ2-1; 7 bases are shared with TRBD2. The CDR3 consists of 16 residues. Looked up from germline, CDR1 is MNHEY and CDR2 is SVGEGT. Trimming took 5 bases from V and 1 from J; bases not matched to a gene: 8. CDR3: CASSEGPAGSYNEQFF. CDR3 DNA sequence: TGTGCCAGCAGTGAAGGCCCAGCGGGGTCCTACAATGAGCAGTTCTTC.

The rearrangement links TRBV5-1 to TRBJ1-5; TRBD1 might be the D (6 bases). The germline V gene encodes CDR1 SGHRS and CDR2 YFSETQ. Deletions cut 4 bases from V and 0 bases from J, with 14 bases between. The CDR3 is 16 amino acids. The CDR3 coding sequence is TGCGCCAGCAGCCCGACAGGCGATTATAGCAATCAGCCCCAGCATTTT. Its protein product is CASSPTGDYSNQPQHF.